What follows is one T cell receptor beta chain and its context. No antigen is known for it. Per-base qualities were not stored, and no clone one base away is much larger. This entry belongs to a study of CD8 T cells in Susac syndrome (dated by TCRdb to 2018 to 2020). With regard to the full study: Of the Susac syndrome patients who were sequenced, roughly 6 had clinically active disease and about eight were in clinical remission. The study used repertoire sequencing to test whether antigen drove CD8+ T cell activation and differentiation in Susac syndrome. At blood withdrawal, Susac syndrome patients were therapy-naive, treated with corticosteroids (with IVIg additionally given to some), or treated with IVIg alone.

V lost 4 bases and J lost 3 bases; the stretch between them is 12 bases long. From its cysteine to its phenylalanine, the CDR3 spans 14 amino acids. The kept DNA is CDR3 alone, 42 bases in frame from the first base. CDR1 and CDR2 are drawn from the germline V gene: MDHEN, SYDVKM. Overall study results and their limits: The study acknowledged that relatively few individuals were included in the TCR sequencing and HLA analysis. No clonal expansion was detected in the CD4+ T cell repertoire of Susac syndrome patients.

RNA was extracted using the RNeasy kit, and roughly 0.5 to 1 microgram was reverse transcribed with random hexamers. The immunoSEQ multiplex PCR assay, which covers 54 Vbeta and 13 Jbeta segments, was used to amplify TCR beta CDR3 regions. PCR amplification bias was corrected by using a synthetic template baseline for primer optimization and computational correction. In the source study's methods: Reads were assigned to V, D and J genes according to IMGT and analyzed in immunoSEQ Analyzer, with only productive sequences retained. Clonality was computed as one minus Shannon entropy normalized by log2 of the number of productive unique sequences. Public and private clones were assessed among the 100 most prevalent clones of each patient and control. Clones were defined as Susac-specific if absent from the healthy and MS cohorts, from some 1,000 published viral clones and from other ImmuneACCESS disease sequences. TCRdb reran the public reads through fastp at Q25 and MiXCR, keeping productive beta chains. Each entry merges the rows of one CDR3 protein and shows their most common DNA and genes. These V and J calls are TCRdb output, not the study's own analysis. For this sample there are more than 150,000 distinct CDR3 sequences; about 95% appear just once. The top ten clonotypes cover 0.16% of the sample.

High-throughput TCR beta sequencing profiled peripheral blood CD8+ and CD4+ T cells from healthy donors, Susac syndrome patients and multiple sclerosis patients. The Susac syndrome patients fulfilled recently defined diagnostic criteria for either definite or probable disease. Bulk CD8+ and CD4+ T cells were purified by magnetic negative isolation, while CD8+ TEMRA cells were enriched using FACS. Blood was collected in EDTA tubes and processed within 24 hours, with PBMCs isolated through density gradient centrifugation. PBMCs destined for TCR sequencing were cryopreserved in liquid nitrogen and later thawed in a 37 °C water bath. A purity of at least 90% was achieved for sorted or isolated CD4+, CD8+ and CD8+ TEMRA cells.

This clonotype was obtained from a human donor with Susac syndrome. The sample comprised CD4+ T cells from PBMCs. Recombination joined TRBV28 with TRBJ2-5; the D gene identity is not certain. Here the CDR3 is given as CASSSGEPKETQYF. DNA sequence: TGTGCCAGCAGTTCCGGAGAGCCTAAAGAGACCCAGTACTTC. When the CDR3 is completed using the reference TRBV28 and TRBJ2-5 genes on either side, the full variable domain is DVKVTQSSRYLVKRTGEKVFLECVQDMDHENMFWYRQDPGLGLRLIYFSYDVKMKEKGDIPEGYSVSREKKERFSLILESASTNQTSMYLCASSSGEPKETQYFGPGTRLLVL.